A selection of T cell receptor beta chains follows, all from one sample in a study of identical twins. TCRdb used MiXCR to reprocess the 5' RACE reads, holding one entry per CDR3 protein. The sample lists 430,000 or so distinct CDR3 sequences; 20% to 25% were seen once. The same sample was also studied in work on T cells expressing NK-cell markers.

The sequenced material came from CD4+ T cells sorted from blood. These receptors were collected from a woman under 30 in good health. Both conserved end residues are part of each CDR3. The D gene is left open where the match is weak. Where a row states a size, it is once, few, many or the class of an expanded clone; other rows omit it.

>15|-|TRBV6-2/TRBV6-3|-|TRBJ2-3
TGTGCCAGCAGGGAAAGGCGGGATAGCACAGATACGCAGTATTTT
CASRERRDSTDTQYF
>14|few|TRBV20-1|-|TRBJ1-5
TGCAGTGCTAGATTGACAGGTGACAATCAGCCCCAGCATTTT
CSARLTGDNQPQHF
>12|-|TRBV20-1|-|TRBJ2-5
TGCAGTGCTCCCTCAAAGACAGAGACCCAGTACTTC
CSAPSKTETQYF
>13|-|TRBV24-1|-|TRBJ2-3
TGTGCCACCAGTGATCCAACAGGGCCAAAACAGTATTTT
CATSDPTGPKQYF
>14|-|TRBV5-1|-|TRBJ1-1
TGCGCCAGCAGCGCCGGTGCGGGAAGCACTGAAGCTTTCTTT
CASSAGAGSTEAFF
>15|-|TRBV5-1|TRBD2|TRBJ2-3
TGCGCCAGCAGCTTGGGGGCGGGAGGGCCGAATACGCAGTATTTT
CASSLGAGGPNTQYF
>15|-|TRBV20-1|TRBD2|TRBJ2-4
TGCAGTGCTATATCACAGCGGGAAGCCAAAAACATTCAGTACTTC
CSAISQREAKNIQYF
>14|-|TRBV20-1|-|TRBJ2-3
TGCAGTACCAAGGGGGAGTTTAGCACAGATACGCAGTATTTT
CSTKGEFSTDTQYF
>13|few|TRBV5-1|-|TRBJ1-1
TGCGCCAGCAGCACGAGCGGGGGCACTGAAGCTTTCTTT
CASSTSGGTEAFF
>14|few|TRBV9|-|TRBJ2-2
TGTGCCAGCAGCGTCCGACGGGACACCGGGGAGCTGTTTTTT
CASSVRRDTGELFF
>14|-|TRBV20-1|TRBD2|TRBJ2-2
TGCAGTGCCACCCGAGCGGGGGAAGGCGGGGAGCTGTTTTTT
CSATRAGEGGELFF
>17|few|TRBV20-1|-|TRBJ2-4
TGCAGTGCTAGAGATTTGAGGGCGAGCCGAACACAAAACATTCAGTACTTC
CSARDLRASRTQNIQYF
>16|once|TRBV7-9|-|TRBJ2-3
TGTGCCAGCAGCTTAGCGGCAGGGGAGGTCACAGATACGCAGTATTTT
CASSLAAGEVTDTQYF
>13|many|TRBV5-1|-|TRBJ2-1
TGCGCCAGCAGCTTGGACCCCAACAATGAGCAGTTCTTC
CASSLDPNNEQFF
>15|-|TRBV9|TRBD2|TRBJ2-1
TGTGCCAGCAGCGCTTATTTAGCGGGAAACAATGAGCAGTTCTTC
CASSAYLAGNNEQFF
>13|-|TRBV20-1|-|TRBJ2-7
TGCAGTTATTCGGGGCAGGCAACCTACGAGCAGTACTTC
CSYSGQATYEQYF
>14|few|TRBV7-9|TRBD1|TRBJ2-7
TGTGCCAGCAGCTTAACAGGGGGCAGCGACGAGCAGTACTTC
CASSLTGGSDEQYF
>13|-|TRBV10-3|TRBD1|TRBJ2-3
TGTGCCACCGGGACAGGGGCGAGGGATACGCAGTATTTT
CATGTGARDTQYF
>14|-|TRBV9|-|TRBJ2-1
TGTGCCAGCAGCGTAGATGCGGCCAGTGGCGGGCAGTTCTTC
CASSVDAASGGQFF
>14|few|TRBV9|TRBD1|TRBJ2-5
TGTGCCAGCAGCGTTGGCAGGGGGCACGAGACCCAGTACTTC
CASSVGRGHETQYF
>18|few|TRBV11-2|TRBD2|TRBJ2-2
TGTGCCAGCAGCTCGACAGCCGGGACTAGCGGTTATACCGGGGAGCTGTTTTTT
CASSSTAGTSGYTGELFF
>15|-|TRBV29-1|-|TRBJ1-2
TGCAGCGTTGGAGGCCTCTTTAGGGAAAGCTATGGCTACACCTTC
CSVGGLFRESYGYTF
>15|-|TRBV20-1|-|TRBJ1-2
TGCAGTGCTCCTCTCTCAGGGTCGGGTCACTATGGCTACACCTTC
CSAPLSGSGHYGYTF
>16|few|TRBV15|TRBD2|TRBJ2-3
TGTGCCACCAGCAGAGTACGTAGCGGGAGCCCAGATACGCAGTATTTT
CATSRVRSGSPDTQYF
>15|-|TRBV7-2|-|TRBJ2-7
TGTGCCAGCAGCCACGGACTACTGGAATCCTACGAGCAGTACTTC
CASSHGLLESYEQYF
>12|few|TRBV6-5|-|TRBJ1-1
TGTGCCACCGGACGGGGGAACACTGAAGCTTTCTTT
CATGRGNTEAFF
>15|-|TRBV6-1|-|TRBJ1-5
TGTGCCAGCAGATCACTTCCCGGCGGCAATCAGCCCCAGCATTTT
CASRSLPGGNQPQHF
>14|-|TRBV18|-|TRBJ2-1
TGTGCCAGCTCGCCGACAAGCTCCTACAATGAGCAGTTCTTC
CASSPTSSYNEQFF
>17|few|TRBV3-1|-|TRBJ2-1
TGTGCCAGCAGCCAAGATCAGCCACAGGGCGCTACCACTGAGCAGTTCTTC
CASSQDQPQGATTEQFF
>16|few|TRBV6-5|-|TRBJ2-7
TGTGCCAGCAGTTACCGGTCGGGGAAATCCCCCTACGAGCAGTACTTC
CASSYRSGKSPYEQYF
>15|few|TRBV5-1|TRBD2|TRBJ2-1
TGCGCCAGCAGCATACGGACTAGCGGCCACAATGAGCAGTTCTTC
CASSIRTSGHNEQFF
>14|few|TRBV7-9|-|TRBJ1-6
TGTGCCAGCAGCTTATATGCAGATAATTCACCCCTCCACTTT
CASSLYADNSPLHF
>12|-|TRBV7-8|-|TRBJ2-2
TGTGCCAGCACCCGAGCCGCCGGGGAGCTGTTTTTT
CASTRAAGELFF
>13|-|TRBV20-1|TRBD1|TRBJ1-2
TGCAGTGCTAGAGATCGGACAGGGACAGGCTACACCTTC
CSARDRTGTGYTF
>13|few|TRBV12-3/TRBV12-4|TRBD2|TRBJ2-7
TGTGCCAGCAGTTTTCGGGGGGCCTACGAGCAGTACTTC
CASSFRGAYEQYF
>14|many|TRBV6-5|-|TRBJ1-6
TGTGCCAGCAGACCGGACGGCTCGAATTCACCCCTCCACTTT
CASRPDGSNSPLHF
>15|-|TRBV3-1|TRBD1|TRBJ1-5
TGTGCCAGCAGCCAAGATCTTGGAGGGGGCCAGCCCCAGCATTTT
CASSQDLGGGQPQHF
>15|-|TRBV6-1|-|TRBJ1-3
TGTGCCAGCCGACCGCCGGGGGACTCTGGAAACACCATATATTTT
CASRPPGDSGNTIYF
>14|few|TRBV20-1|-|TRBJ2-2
TGCAGTGCCTCGGACAGATCGAACACCGGGGAGCTGTTTTTT
CSASDRSNTGELFF
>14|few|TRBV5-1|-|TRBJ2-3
TGCGCCAGCAGCGGGGAACGCAACACAGATACGCAGTATTTT
CASSGERNTDTQYF
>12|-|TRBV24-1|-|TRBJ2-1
TGTGCCACCAGTGATTTTGGGGTAGAGCAGTTCTTC
CATSDFGVEQFF
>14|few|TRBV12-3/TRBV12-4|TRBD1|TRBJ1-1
TGTGCCAGCACCATGGGGGACAGGAACACTGAAGCTTTCTTT
CASTMGDRNTEAFF
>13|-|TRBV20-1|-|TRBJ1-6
TGCAGTGCCTCTACAGGAGACTATTCACCCCTCCACTTT
CSASTGDYSPLHF
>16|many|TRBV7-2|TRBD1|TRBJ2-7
TGTGCCAGCAGCTTAGCGCCTGGGACAGGGTTTTACGAGCAGTACTTC
CASSLAPGTGFYEQYF
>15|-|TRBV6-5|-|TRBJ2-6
TGTGCCAGCAGTTCCCGAAGCTCTGGGGCCAACGTCCTGACTTTC
CASSSRSSGANVLTF